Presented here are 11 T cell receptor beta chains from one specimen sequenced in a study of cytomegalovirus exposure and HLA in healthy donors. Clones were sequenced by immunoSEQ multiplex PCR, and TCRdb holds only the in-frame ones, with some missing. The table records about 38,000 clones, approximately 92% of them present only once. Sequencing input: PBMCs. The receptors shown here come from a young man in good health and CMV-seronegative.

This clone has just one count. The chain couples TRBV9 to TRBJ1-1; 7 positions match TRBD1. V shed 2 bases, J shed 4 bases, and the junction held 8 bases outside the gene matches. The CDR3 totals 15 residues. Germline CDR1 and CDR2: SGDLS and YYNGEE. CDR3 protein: CASSVLGTDFTEAFF. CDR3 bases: TGTGCCAGCAGCGTCCTGGGGACAGACTTCACTGAAGCTTTCTTT.

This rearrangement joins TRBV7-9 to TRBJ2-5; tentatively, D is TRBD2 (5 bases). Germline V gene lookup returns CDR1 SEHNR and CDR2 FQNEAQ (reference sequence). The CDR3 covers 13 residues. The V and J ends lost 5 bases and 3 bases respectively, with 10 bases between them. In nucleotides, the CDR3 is TGTGCCAGCAGCCCCATCGGGAAAGAGACCCAGTACTTC. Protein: CASSPIGKETQYF.

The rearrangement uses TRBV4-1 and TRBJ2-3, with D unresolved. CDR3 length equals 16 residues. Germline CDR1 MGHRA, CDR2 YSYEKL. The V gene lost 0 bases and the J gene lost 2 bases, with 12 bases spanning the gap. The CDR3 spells CASSQDTRVSTDTQYF. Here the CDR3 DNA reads TGCGCCAGCAGCCAAGATACCCGGGTATCCACAGATACGCAGTATTTT.

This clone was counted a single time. The CDR3 reads CASSPQTRLATSTDTQYF. Here the CDR3 DNA reads TGTGCCAGCAGTCCCCAAACGCGGCTAGCGACCAGCACAGATACGCAGTATTTT. This chain uses TRBV27 with TRBJ2-3; D is possibly TRBD2 (6 bases). Trimming stripped 5 bases from V and 0 bases from J, with 21 bases between. Germline lookup yields CDR1 MNHEY and CDR2 SMNVEV (reference sequence). The CDR3 runs 18 residues.

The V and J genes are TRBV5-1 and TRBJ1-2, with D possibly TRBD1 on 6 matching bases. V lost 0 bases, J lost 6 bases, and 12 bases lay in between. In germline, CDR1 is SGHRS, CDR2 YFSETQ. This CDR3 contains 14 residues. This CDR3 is CASSLAGTSDGYTF. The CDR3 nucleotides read TGCGCCAGCAGCTTGGCGGGGACAAGCGATGGCTACACCTTC.

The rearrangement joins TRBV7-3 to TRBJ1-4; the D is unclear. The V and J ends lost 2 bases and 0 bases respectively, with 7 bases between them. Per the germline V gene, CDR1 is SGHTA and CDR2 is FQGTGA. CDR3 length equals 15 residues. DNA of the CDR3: TGTGCCAGCAGCTTATCGGGTGCAACTAATGAAAAACTGTTTTTT. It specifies CASSLSGATNEKLFF.

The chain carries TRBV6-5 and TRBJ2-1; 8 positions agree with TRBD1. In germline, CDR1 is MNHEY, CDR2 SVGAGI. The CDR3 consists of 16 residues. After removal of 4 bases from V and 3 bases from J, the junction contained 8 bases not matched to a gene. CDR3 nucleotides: TGTGCCAGCAGTTCGAGACCGGGACAGGTCTACAATGAGCAGTTCTTC. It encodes CASSSRPGQVYNEQFF.

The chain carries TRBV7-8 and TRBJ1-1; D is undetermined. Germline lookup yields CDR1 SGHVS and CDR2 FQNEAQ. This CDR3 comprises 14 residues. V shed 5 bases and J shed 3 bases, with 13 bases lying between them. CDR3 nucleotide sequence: TGTGCCAGCAGCCCCCGAGAGGGCCACACTGAAGCTTTCTTT. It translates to CASSPREGHTEAFF.

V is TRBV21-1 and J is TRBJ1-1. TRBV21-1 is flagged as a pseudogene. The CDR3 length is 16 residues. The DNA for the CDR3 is TGTGCCAGCAGCAAAGCCCGGGCGGGGCCCAACACTGAAGCTTTCTTT. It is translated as CASSKARAGPNTEAFF.

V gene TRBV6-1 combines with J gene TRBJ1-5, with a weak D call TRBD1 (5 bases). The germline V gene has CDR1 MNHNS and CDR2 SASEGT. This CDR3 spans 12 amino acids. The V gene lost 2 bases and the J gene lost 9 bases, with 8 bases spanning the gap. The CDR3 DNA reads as TGTGCCAGCAGTGAAAGCAGGGCGCCCCAGCATTTT. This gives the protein CASSESRAPQHF.

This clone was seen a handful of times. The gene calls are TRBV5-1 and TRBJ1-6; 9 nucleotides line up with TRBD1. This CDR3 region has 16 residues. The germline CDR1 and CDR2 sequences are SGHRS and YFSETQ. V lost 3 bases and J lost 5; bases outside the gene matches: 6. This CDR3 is CASSSGTGSHNSPLHF. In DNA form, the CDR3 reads TGCGCCAGCAGCTCCGGGACAGGGTCCCATAATTCACCCCTCCACTTT.